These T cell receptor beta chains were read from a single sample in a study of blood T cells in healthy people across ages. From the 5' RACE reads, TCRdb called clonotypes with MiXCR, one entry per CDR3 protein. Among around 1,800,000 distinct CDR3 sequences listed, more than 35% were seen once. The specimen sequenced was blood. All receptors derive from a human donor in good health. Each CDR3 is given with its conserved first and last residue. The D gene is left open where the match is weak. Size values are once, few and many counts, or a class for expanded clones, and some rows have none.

CDR3nt: TGTGCCAGCAGCCGGGACCGAGAAAAACTGTTTTTT
CDR3aa: CASSRDREKLFF
v_gene: TRBV12-3/TRBV12-4
abundance: many
d_gene: NA
j_gene: TRBJ1-4

CDR3nt: TGTGCCATCAGTCCCGGGGCCATCTCTGGAGCCAACGTCCTGACTTTC
CDR3aa: CAISPGAISGANVLTF
v_gene: TRBV10-3
abundance: NA
d_gene: NA
j_gene: TRBJ2-6

CDR3nt: TGTGCCAGCAGCTTAATCCCCAGCGCTACCTACAATGAGCAGTTCTTC
CDR3aa: CASSLIPSATYNEQFF
v_gene: TRBV7-9
abundance: few
d_gene: NA
j_gene: TRBJ2-1

CDR3nt: TGCGCCAGCAGCCCCACAGGAGTACCGAACACCGGGGAGCTGTTTTTT
CDR3aa: CASSPTGVPNTGELFF
v_gene: TRBV5-1
abundance: few
d_gene: NA
j_gene: TRBJ2-2

CDR3nt: TGTGCCAGCAGGGGAAGTAGGACTGAAGCTTTCTTT
CDR3aa: CASRGSRTEAFF
v_gene: TRBV6-5
abundance: NA
d_gene: NA
j_gene: TRBJ1-1

CDR3nt: TGTGCCAGCAGTTACTCGAACGGAAATTCACCCCTCCACTTT
CDR3aa: CASSYSNGNSPLHF
v_gene: TRBV6-6
abundance: few
d_gene: NA
j_gene: TRBJ1-6

CDR3nt: TGTGCCAGCAGTGATCCTCACACCGGGGAGCGGTTTTTT
CDR3aa: CASSDPHTGERFF
v_gene: TRBV6-4
abundance: NA
d_gene: NA
j_gene: TRBJ2-2

CDR3nt: TGTGCCACCAGCGACCACGGGACAGCTAGTTACGAGCAGTACTTC
CDR3aa: CATSDHGTASYEQYF
v_gene: TRBV24-1
abundance: NA
d_gene: TRBD1
j_gene: TRBJ2-7

CDR3nt: TGTGCCAGCAGTCCCCTCTTTGTACGGGGCTCCTACGAGCAGTACTTC
CDR3aa: CASSPLFVRGSYEQYF
v_gene: TRBV12-3/TRBV12-4
abundance: NA
d_gene: NA
j_gene: TRBJ2-7

CDR3nt: TGTGCCAGCAGCTTAGAAAACAACTACGAGCAGTACTTC
CDR3aa: CASSLENNYEQYF
v_gene: TRBV7-8
abundance: few
d_gene: NA
j_gene: TRBJ2-7

CDR3nt: TGTGCCAGCAGCTTTGACAGGGTCAGGGAAAAACTGTTTTTT
CDR3aa: CASSFDRVREKLFF
v_gene: TRBV7-9
abundance: NA
d_gene: TRBD1
j_gene: TRBJ1-4

CDR3nt: TGTGCCAGCAGCTTAGTCGGGACAGTCCAAGAGACCCAGTACTTC
CDR3aa: CASSLVGTVQETQYF
v_gene: TRBV7-2
abundance: few
d_gene: TRBD1
j_gene: TRBJ2-5

CDR3nt: TGTGCCAGCAGCTTAGAAGGGACAGGGACCTACGAGCAGTACTTC
CDR3aa: CASSLEGTGTYEQYF
v_gene: TRBV7-8
abundance: NA
d_gene: TRBD1
j_gene: TRBJ2-7

CDR3nt: TGTGCCAGCAGTTCCCGGAGTGGGCCGCTAAGAGCCTCTAGCACAGATACGCAGTATTTT
CDR3aa: CASSSRSGPLRASSTDTQYF
v_gene: TRBV6-5
abundance: NA
d_gene: NA
j_gene: TRBJ2-3

CDR3nt: TGTGCCAGCAGCTTAGGGGGCAGGGTTCGGTATGGCTACACCTTC
CDR3aa: CASSLGGRVRYGYTF
v_gene: TRBV7-2
abundance: NA
d_gene: NA
j_gene: TRBJ1-2

CDR3nt: TGTGCCAGCAGCTACCGGGAGCCATATAGCAATCAGCCCCGGCATTTT
CDR3aa: CASSYREPYSNQPRHF
v_gene: TRBV5-6
abundance: few
d_gene: NA
j_gene: TRBJ1-5

CDR3nt: TGTGCCAGCAGCCGCACGGTGATGACAGGCCCGAATCAGCCCCAGCATTTT
CDR3aa: CASSRTVMTGPNQPQHF
v_gene: TRBV7-8
abundance: NA
d_gene: NA
j_gene: TRBJ1-5

CDR3nt: TGTGCCTGGAGTGTAAAGGGGGCCTATGGCTACACCTTC
CDR3aa: CAWSVKGAYGYTF
v_gene: TRBV30
abundance: few
d_gene: TRBD1
j_gene: TRBJ1-2

CDR3nt: TGCAGTGCTTCGGGACAGTTCTATGGCTACACCTTC
CDR3aa: CSASGQFYGYTF
v_gene: TRBV20-1
abundance: NA
d_gene: TRBD1
j_gene: TRBJ1-2

CDR3nt: TGTGCCAGCAGTCGACAGGGGGCTGGCACAGATACGCAGTATTTT
CDR3aa: CASSRQGAGTDTQYF
v_gene: TRBV27
abundance: NA
d_gene: TRBD1
j_gene: TRBJ2-3

CDR3nt: TGTGCCAGCAGCCAAGTTGGTAGGGGCGAGTATTTT
CDR3aa: CASSQVGRGEYF
v_gene: TRBV4-2
abundance: NA
d_gene: NA
j_gene: TRBJ2-3

CDR3nt: TGTGCCAGCACCCAGCACGAAAAACTTGAATTCTATGGCTACACCTTC
CDR3aa: CASTQHEKLEFYGYTF
v_gene: TRBV6-6
abundance: many
d_gene: NA
j_gene: TRBJ1-2

CDR3nt: TGTGCCAGCAGCGTCTCGGATAGCTCCTACAATGAGCAGTTCTTC
CDR3aa: CASSVSDSSYNEQFF
v_gene: TRBV9
abundance: few
d_gene: NA
j_gene: TRBJ2-1

CDR3nt: TGTGCCAGCAGCCAACAGGGTCGGATGGAAAAACTGTTTTTT
CDR3aa: CASSQQGRMEKLFF
v_gene: TRBV14
abundance: NA
d_gene: NA
j_gene: TRBJ1-4

CDR3nt: TGCGCCAGCAGCCGGGAGCAGGGAGGGAATAATTCACCCCTCCACTTT
CDR3aa: CASSREQGGNNSPLHF
v_gene: TRBV5-1
abundance: few
d_gene: NA
j_gene: TRBJ1-6

CDR3nt: TGTACCAGCAGTTTTGGTGAAGGGATGGGCTACACCTTC
CDR3aa: CTSSFGEGMGYTF
v_gene: TRBV12-3/TRBV12-4
abundance: NA
d_gene: NA
j_gene: TRBJ1-2

CDR3nt: TGTGCCAGCAGCTTCCTCCCGGGACTAGCGGGGGATAGCTCCTACAATGAGCAGTTCTTC
CDR3aa: CASSFLPGLAGDSSYNEQFF
v_gene: TRBV7-9
abundance: few
d_gene: TRBD2
j_gene: TRBJ2-1

CDR3nt: TGTGCCAGCAGCTTTCTCCCGGGAGAGGAGACCCAGTACTTC
CDR3aa: CASSFLPGEETQYF
v_gene: TRBV11-1
abundance: few
d_gene: NA
j_gene: TRBJ2-5

CDR3nt: TGTGCCAGCAGCCCCTCCTCGGGGCGAACTGAAGCTTTCTTT
CDR3aa: CASSPSSGRTEAFF
v_gene: TRBV5-6
abundance: NA
d_gene: NA
j_gene: TRBJ1-1

CDR3nt: TGTGCCAGCAGTTACGAGGGTGGCGGCGACGAGCAGTACTTC
CDR3aa: CASSYEGGGDEQYF
v_gene: TRBV6-2/TRBV6-3
abundance: NA
d_gene: NA
j_gene: TRBJ2-7

CDR3nt: TGTGCCAGCAGTCCATATCCGGGACGAGCAAGGGGACAGCCCCAGCATTTT
CDR3aa: CASSPYPGRARGQPQHF
v_gene: TRBV6-2/TRBV6-3
abundance: few
d_gene: NA
j_gene: TRBJ1-5

CDR3nt: TGCAGTGCGGAACAGGGATCACTCTATGGCTACACCTTC
CDR3aa: CSAEQGSLYGYTF
v_gene: TRBV20-1
abundance: few
d_gene: NA
j_gene: TRBJ1-2

CDR3nt: TGCAGTGCTCACGGTCTTAGCGGCAGCACAGATACGCAGTATTTT
CDR3aa: CSAHGLSGSTDTQYF
v_gene: TRBV20-1
abundance: many
d_gene: NA
j_gene: TRBJ2-3

CDR3nt: TGTGCTGGCAGCTTAGGTCCGGGCAACTCCTACGAGCAGTACTTC
CDR3aa: CAGSLGPGNSYEQYF
v_gene: TRBV7-7
abundance: NA
d_gene: NA
j_gene: TRBJ2-7

CDR3nt: TGTGCCAGCAGACAGGGTCCGGACACTGAAGCTTTCTTT
CDR3aa: CASRQGPDTEAFF
v_gene: TRBV3-1
abundance: NA
d_gene: NA
j_gene: TRBJ1-1

CDR3nt: TGCGCCAGCAGCCCAGGGGACTTTTACTCCTACAATGAGCAGTTCTTC
CDR3aa: CASSPGDFYSYNEQFF
v_gene: TRBV4-3
abundance: NA
d_gene: NA
j_gene: TRBJ2-1

CDR3nt: TGTGCCAGCAGCTTAGTAGATGGGGGCGAGCAGTACTTC
CDR3aa: CASSLVDGGEQYF
v_gene: TRBV7-2
abundance: NA
d_gene: NA
j_gene: TRBJ2-7

CDR3nt: TGTGTCACCCAGACCACACTCTACGAGCAGTACTTC
CDR3aa: CVTQTTLYEQYF
v_gene: TRBV6-2/TRBV6-3
abundance: once
d_gene: NA
j_gene: TRBJ2-7

CDR3nt: TGTGCCAGCAAGGTCCCCATCCGACAGAATCTTAACTATGGCTACACCTTC
CDR3aa: CASKVPIRQNLNYGYTF
v_gene: TRBV27
abundance: NA
d_gene: NA
j_gene: TRBJ1-2

CDR3nt: TGTGCCAGCAGTGCTAGCGGGGGAATATACGAGCAGTACTTC
CDR3aa: CASSASGGIYEQYF
v_gene: TRBV6-5
abundance: few
d_gene: TRBD2
j_gene: TRBJ2-7

CDR3nt: TGCGCCAGCAGACGACGCGGAGGCCGAGGTTTAAAGGTGGTTTATAATGAAAAACTGTTTTTT
CDR3aa: CASRRRGGRGLKVVYNEKLFF
v_gene: TRBV28
abundance: once
d_gene: NA
j_gene: TRBJ1-4

CDR3nt: TGTGCCAGCAGCTTAAGGACAGGATCCTATGGCTACACCTTC
CDR3aa: CASSLRTGSYGYTF
v_gene: TRBV7-2
abundance: NA
d_gene: TRBD1
j_gene: TRBJ1-2

CDR3nt: TGTGCCACCAGTGACAAAGACAGGGACTATGGCTACACCTTC
CDR3aa: CATSDKDRDYGYTF
v_gene: TRBV24-1
abundance: NA
d_gene: TRBD1
j_gene: TRBJ1-2

CDR3nt: TGTGCCAGCAGCCTCGAGTTTTCACCCCTCCACTTT
CDR3aa: CASSLEFSPLHF
v_gene: TRBV7-2
abundance: NA
d_gene: NA
j_gene: TRBJ1-6

CDR3nt: TGTGCCAGCAGCGACAATCAGGGAACCCTCCACTTT
CDR3aa: CASSDNQGTLHF
v_gene: TRBV7-9
abundance: NA
d_gene: NA
j_gene: TRBJ1-6

CDR3nt: TGTGCCTGGAGTGTACAGGGGTCCGGGACCCAGTACTTC
CDR3aa: CAWSVQGSGTQYF
v_gene: TRBV30
abundance: NA
d_gene: TRBD1
j_gene: TRBJ2-5

CDR3nt: TGCAGTGCTAGATTATTTGGTAGGGCTGATGGCTACACCTTC
CDR3aa: CSARLFGRADGYTF
v_gene: TRBV20-1
abundance: NA
d_gene: NA
j_gene: TRBJ1-2

CDR3nt: TGTGCCAGCAGCTTTACTTCCCTGAACACTGAAGCTTTCTTT
CDR3aa: CASSFTSLNTEAFF
v_gene: TRBV7-9
abundance: NA
d_gene: NA
j_gene: TRBJ1-1

CDR3nt: TGTGCCTGGAGCGTAACAGCTTATGGCTACACCTTC
CDR3aa: CAWSVTAYGYTF
v_gene: TRBV30
abundance: NA
d_gene: NA
j_gene: TRBJ1-2

CDR3nt: TGCGCCAGCAGCCCGGAGGACACATCCTACGAGCAGTACTTC
CDR3aa: CASSPEDTSYEQYF
v_gene: TRBV4-3
abundance: few
d_gene: NA
j_gene: TRBJ2-7